The clone carrying this T cell receptor beta chain was detected ten times or more. Antigen specificity is unknown. The CDR3 regions of TCR beta were amplified from RNA transcripts. RT-PCR in the first round (using the HTBI primer set) targeted the TCR CDR3. A single record per CDR3 protein comes from TCRdb applying MiXCR to the multiplex PCR reads. The sample has hundreds of thousands of distinct CDR3 sequences, over 15% seen once; the top ten hold around 19%. Trimming at V came to 4 bases and at J to 3 bases, leaving 4 bases not matched to a gene. This CDR3 has 14 residues. The sample belongs to a study of T cells in Graves' hyperthyroidism and ophthalmopathy. Findings and limits, study-wide: A model built on 13 V-J features separated ophthalmopathy from stable hyperthyroidism.

Hyperthyroidism of Graves' type that showed no ophthalmopathy progression within 18 months was stable. Diagnosis rested on symptoms, serum thyroxine and TRAb, thyroid ultrasound, and orbital computed tomography. This sample holds PBMCs from 8 to 10 ml fresh peripheral blood. The sample taken for sequencing was blood. This sequence joins TRBV12-3 or TRBV12-4 and TRBJ1-1, with 8 bases aligning to TRBD1. This TCR derives from a woman under 30 with Graves' hyperthyroidism. The CDR3 coding sequence is TGTGCCAGCAGTTCAGGGGGCGCCCACACTGAAGCTTTCTTT. Translated: CASSSGGAHTEAFF.